The T cell receptor (beta chain) described here comes from a study of tumor and adjacent non-tumor tissue in lung cancer. The wider study: There were 11 to 13 adenocarcinoma, 2 squamous cell carcinoma and 1 small cell lung cancer cases. Samples averaged around 3.9 million productive TCRbeta reads each. Points from the study as a whole: Top 100 clones took a larger repertoire share in normal lung.

The library came from three nested PCR rounds adapted from ARM-PCR protocols. TCRdb ran MiXCR on the multiplex PCR reads and lists one entry per CDR3 protein. The sample carries under 95,000 distinct CDR3 sequences, 65% to 75% recorded once. This clonotype was seen ten or more times. Its antigen is still unknown. No cell sorting was done before RNA was extracted from the tissue. Chemotherapy-naive patients with new lung cancer underwent thoracic surgery in China, August–late 2014. The ends lost 7 bases at V and 4 bases at J; junction bases unmatched: 12. Germline CDR1 reads DFQATT; CDR2 reads SNEGSKA (reference sequence). The CDR3 runs 15 residues.

The chain carries TRBV20-1 and TRBJ2-1; 8 bases line up with TRBD2. This clonotype originated in a man aged 55 to 70 with non-small cell lung cancer. Sample: lung tumor tissue. CDR3 sequence (DNA): TGCAGTGTCACGAGAACGGGAGGGGGATACAATGAGCAGTTCTTC. It codes for CSVTRTGGGYNEQFF.